One and the same sample provided the 4 T cell receptor beta chains below, sequenced in a study of cytomegalovirus exposure and HLA in healthy donors. Profiling relied on immunoSEQ multiplex PCR, and the TCRdb table lists in-frame clones only, not all of them. Seen here are tens of thousands of clones, less than 90% observed once, and the top ten hold 9.5% to 13%. Sequencing used PBMCs. These receptors originate from a woman younger than 30 in good health and CMV-seropositive.

This chain uses TRBV2 with TRBJ1-5, with no clear D. Germline V gene data show CDR1 as SNHLY and CDR2 as FYNNEI. This CDR3 has 14 amino acids. V gave up 4 bases and J gave up 5 bases, with 12 bases separating them. The CDR3 spells CASSGRGADQPQHF. Written as DNA, the CDR3 is TGTGCCAGCAGTGGACGGGGAGCTGATCAGCCCCAGCATTTT.

V is TRBV5-6 and J is TRBJ2-5; 7 nucleotides match TRBD2. The ends lost 5 bases at V and 4 bases at J; junction bases unmatched: 17. The CDR3 covers 17 residues. The germline V gene encodes CDR1 SGHDT and CDR2 YYEEEE. The CDR3 reads CASSSTKERGLGETQYF. CDR3 nucleotides: TGTGCCAGCAGTTCAACAAAGGAGCGGGGCTTGGGAGAGACCCAGTACTTC.

The rearrangement uses TRBV5-1 and TRBJ2-5; tentatively, D is TRBD1 (5 bases). Trimming pared 0 bases from V and 5 bases from J, leaving 11 bases between. Germline V gene lookup returns CDR1 SGHRS and CDR2 YFSETQ. The CDR3 is made up of 14 amino acids. The CDR3 DNA sequence: TGCGCCAGCAGCTTGGCCAGGGAACGTGAGACCCAGTACTTC. Translated: CASSLARERETQYF.

In this sample, this clone turned up a few times. This chain uses TRBV10-1 with TRBJ2-7; D is unresolved. The CDR3 runs to 12 residues. The germline V and J ends were trimmed by 3 bases and 1 base, with 4 bases remaining between them. From germline, CDR1 is WNHNN and CDR2 SYGVQD (reference sequence). The CDR3 sequence is CASSDLSYEQYF. DNA of the CDR3: TGCGCCAGCAGTGACCTGTCCTACGAGCAGTACTTC.